This is a list of T cell receptor beta chains from one sample in a study of cytomegalovirus exposure and HLA in healthy donors. TCRdb keeps only in-frame clones here, not all; method: immunoSEQ multiplex PCR. In the table there are roughly 200,000 clones, approximately 86% of which are singletons. Sequencing was carried out using PBMCs. Every receptor here comes from a woman aged 30 to 39 in good health and CMV-seronegative. CDR3s include the opening cysteine and the closing phenylalanine or tryptophan. Fields, in order: J gene, CDR3 length, clone size, V gene, D gene, CDR3 protein, CDR3 DNA. D genes are given only for firm matches. Size tells how often a clone was seen (once, few, many) or the class of an expanded clone, and some rows leave it out.

j_gene: TRBJ2-7; len: 15; abundance: .; v_gene: TRBV28; d_gene: TRBD2; CDR3aa: CASSPGLAGVDEQYF; CDR3nt: TGTGCCAGCAGTCCGGGACTAGCGGGAGTTGACGAGCAGTACTTC
j_gene: TRBJ2-7; len: 15; abundance: .; v_gene: TRBV27; d_gene: TRBD1; CDR3aa: CASSNRGYSSYEQYF; CDR3nt: TGTGCCAGCAGTAACAGGGGATACAGCTCCTACGAGCAGTACTTC
j_gene: TRBJ2-1; len: 11; abundance: .; v_gene: TRBV10-2; d_gene: .; CDR3aa: CASSRRGEQFF; CDR3nt: TGCGCCAGCAGCCGCCGGGGTGAGCAGTTCTTC
j_gene: TRBJ2-5; len: 15; abundance: .; v_gene: TRBV5-1; d_gene: TRBD1; CDR3aa: CASSSAGTAGETQYF; CDR3nt: TGCGCCAGCAGCTCCGCCGGGACAGCCGGGGAGACCCAGTACTTC
j_gene: TRBJ1-2; len: 14; abundance: once; v_gene: TRBV27; d_gene: .; CDR3aa: CASKLGGTSYGYTF; CDR3nt: TGTGCCAGCAAACTCGGGGGTACTAGCTATGGCTACACCTTC
j_gene: TRBJ2-7; len: 15; abundance: once; v_gene: TRBV7-7; d_gene: .; CDR3aa: CASSSGVGTSYEQYF; CDR3nt: TGTGCTAGCAGCTCGGGGGTAGGGACCTCCTACGAGCAGTACTTC
j_gene: TRBJ2-5; len: 14; abundance: few; v_gene: TRBV15; d_gene: TRBD1; CDR3aa: CATSTRQGKETQYF; CDR3nt: TGTGCCACCAGCACCCGACAGGGGAAAGAGACCCAGTACTTC
j_gene: TRBJ2-1; len: 16; abundance: .; v_gene: TRBV5-1; d_gene: .; CDR3aa: CASSLAANREYNEQFF; CDR3nt: TGCGCCAGCAGCTTGGCAGCCAACAGAGAGTACAATGAGCAGTTCTTC
j_gene: TRBJ1-2; len: 16; abundance: .; v_gene: TRBV29-1; d_gene: TRBD1; CDR3aa: CSVESRDRAANYGYTF; CDR3nt: TGCAGCGTCGAGTCCCGGGACAGGGCCGCTAACTATGGCTACACCTTC
j_gene: TRBJ2-3; len: 16; abundance: .; v_gene: TRBV19; d_gene: TRBD2; CDR3aa: CASSTSRLAGTDTQYF; CDR3nt: TGTGCCAGTAGTACCTCCCGGCTAGCGGGCACAGATACGCAGTATTTT
j_gene: TRBJ1-6; len: 15; abundance: .; v_gene: TRBV18; d_gene: TRBD1; CDR3aa: CASSTGTGVYSPLHF; CDR3nt: TGTGCCAGCTCAACCGGGACAGGGGTTTATTCACCCCTCCACTTT
j_gene: TRBJ2-1; len: 22; abundance: .; v_gene: TRBV7-6; d_gene: TRBD2; CDR3aa: CASSLVSMGLASLHNSYNEQFF; CDR3nt: TGTGCCAGCAGCTTAGTATCCATGGGACTAGCGAGCTTACATAACTCCTACAATGAGCAGTTCTTC
j_gene: TRBJ2-7; len: 14; abundance: .; v_gene: TRBV5-4; d_gene: .; CDR3aa: CASSLQAELYEQYF; CDR3nt: TGTGCCAGCAGCTTGCAGGCAGAGCTCTACGAGCAGTACTTC
j_gene: TRBJ1-5; len: 12; abundance: .; v_gene: TRBV29-1; d_gene: .; CDR3aa: CSVQGLGQPQHF; CDR3nt: TGCAGCGTTCAGGGCCTTGGTCAGCCCCAGCATTTT
j_gene: TRBJ2-7; len: 16; abundance: .; v_gene: TRBV30; d_gene: TRBD1; CDR3aa: CAWSDPKQGAKDEQYF; CDR3nt: TGTGCCTGGAGCGACCCGAAACAGGGGGCTAAGGACGAGCAGTACTTC
j_gene: TRBJ2-6; len: 17; abundance: .; v_gene: TRBV7-9; d_gene: .; CDR3aa: CASSRRRGLTGANVLTF; CDR3nt: TGTGCCAGCAGCAGACGCAGGGGTTTAACTGGGGCCAACGTCCTAACTTTC
j_gene: TRBJ2-1; len: 13; abundance: .; v_gene: TRBV19; d_gene: TRBD2; CDR3aa: CASSAGLATEQFF; CDR3nt: TGTGCCAGTAGTGCCGGACTAGCTACTGAGCAGTTCTTC
j_gene: TRBJ1-1; len: 14; abundance: .; v_gene: TRBV11-2; d_gene: .; CDR3aa: CASSFSRSGHQAFF; CDR3nt: TGTGCCAGCAGCTTTAGCCGTTCAGGGCATCAGGCTTTCTTT
j_gene: TRBJ2-7; len: 13; abundance: .; v_gene: TRBV29-1; d_gene: TRBD2; CDR3aa: CSVGTSGSHEQYF; CDR3nt: TGCAGCGTCGGGACTAGCGGGAGCCACGAGCAGTACTTC
j_gene: TRBJ1-2; len: 15; abundance: once; v_gene: TRBV9; d_gene: .; CDR3aa: CASTPEGGAYYGYTF; CDR3nt: TGTGCCAGCACCCCGGAGGGGGGGGCTTACTATGGCTACACCTTC
j_gene: TRBJ1-4; len: 15; abundance: .; v_gene: TRBV7-9; d_gene: TRBD1; CDR3aa: CASSPEGQGGEKLFF; CDR3nt: TGTGCCAGCAGCCCTGAGGGACAGGGCGGTGAAAAACTGTTTTTT
j_gene: TRBJ2-1; len: 15; abundance: .; v_gene: TRBV5-1; d_gene: TRBD2; CDR3aa: CASSSVTGTSEGGFF; CDR3nt: TGCGCCAGCAGCTCCGTCACCGGGACTAGCGAAGGAGGGTTCTTC
j_gene: TRBJ2-3; len: 12; abundance: .; v_gene: TRBV29-1; d_gene: TRBD2; CDR3aa: CSGASGRDTQYF; CDR3nt: TGCAGCGGTGCTAGCGGGAGAGATACGCAGTATTTT
j_gene: TRBJ2-1; len: 14; abundance: .; v_gene: TRBV5-1; d_gene: .; CDR3aa: CASSLEPGVNEQFF; CDR3nt: TGCGCCAGCAGCTTGGAACCAGGGGTCAATGAGCAGTTCTTC
j_gene: TRBJ2-7; len: 17; abundance: once; v_gene: TRBV7-2; d_gene: .; CDR3aa: CASSLGWSGLSSYEQYF; CDR3nt: TGTGCCAGCAGCTTAGGGTGGAGCGGGCTTAGCTCCTACGAGCAGTACTTC
j_gene: TRBJ2-5; len: 15; abundance: .; v_gene: TRBV5-1; d_gene: TRBD2; CDR3aa: CASSLRTSGHQTQYF; CDR3nt: TGCGCCAGCAGCCTGAGGACTAGCGGCCATCAGACCCAGTACTTC
j_gene: TRBJ2-5; len: 15; abundance: .; v_gene: TRBV7-9; d_gene: TRBD2; CDR3aa: CASSPLAGTRETQYF; CDR3nt: TGTGCCAGCAGCCCACTAGCGGGAACGAGGGAGACCCAGTACTTC